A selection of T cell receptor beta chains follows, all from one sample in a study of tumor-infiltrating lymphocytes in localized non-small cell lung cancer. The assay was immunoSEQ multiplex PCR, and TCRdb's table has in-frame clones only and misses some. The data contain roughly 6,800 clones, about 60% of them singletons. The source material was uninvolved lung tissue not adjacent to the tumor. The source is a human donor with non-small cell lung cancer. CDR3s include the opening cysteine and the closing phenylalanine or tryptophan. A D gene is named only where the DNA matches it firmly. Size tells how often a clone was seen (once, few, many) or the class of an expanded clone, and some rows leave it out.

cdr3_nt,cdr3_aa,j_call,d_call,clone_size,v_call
TGCGCCAGCAGCAGGGGTTCCGGGACAGACTATAATTCACCCCTCCACTTT,CASSRGSGTDYNSPLHF,TRBJ1-6,TRBD1,NA,TRBV5-1
TGTGCCAGCAGCCCGGTGGTCAGCGCAGATACGCAGTATTTT,CASSPVVSADTQYF,TRBJ2-3,NA,few,TRBV7-2
TGTGCCAGCAGGGGTTCGGGGGGAGCGTCACCCCTCCACTTT,CASRGSGGASPLHF,TRBJ1-6,NA,NA,TRBV27
TGTGCCAGCAGCTTGACAGCCTACGAGCAGTACTTC,CASSLTAYEQYF,TRBJ2-7,NA,few,TRBV5-8
TGTGCCAGCAGCTTACAAGAGACCCAGTACTTC,CASSLQETQYF,TRBJ2-5,NA,few,TRBV5-6
TGTGCCAGCAGCGTAGGGGCAGGGGGGCCCGGGGAGCTGTTTTTT,CASSVGAGGPGELFF,TRBJ2-2,NA,large,TRBV9
TGTGCCAGCCGCAGGGGGCGAGGGGAGACCCAGTACTTC,CASRRGRGETQYF,TRBJ2-5,TRBD1,NA,TRBV19
TGCGCCAGCAGCTTTGGGTCGAACACTGAAGCTTTCTTT,CASSFGSNTEAFF,TRBJ1-1,NA,few,TRBV5-1
TGTGCCACCCGGAGGCACTCCGGGGCCAACGTCCTGACTTTC,CATRRHSGANVLTF,TRBJ2-6,NA,NA,TRBV6-5
TGTGCCTGGAGTGACCCGACTAGCGGGGAACAAGAGACCCAGTACTTC,CAWSDPTSGEQETQYF,TRBJ2-5,TRBD2,NA,TRBV30
TGTGCCAGCAGTATTATACCGGGACAGGAGGGCGGGGAGCTGTTTTTT,CASSIIPGQEGGELFF,TRBJ2-2,TRBD1,NA,TRBV6-6
TGTGCCAGCTCACCACAGGGGACTTACACTGAAGCTTTCTTT,CASSPQGTYTEAFF,TRBJ1-1,NA,NA,TRBV18
TGTGCCAGCAGCTCAACGACTAGCGGGGGGGCCTCCTACGAGCAGTACTTC,CASSSTTSGGASYEQYF,TRBJ2-7,TRBD2,few,TRBV5-5
TGTGCCAGCATTTCGAGGGGGCGGAACACTGAAGCTTTCTTT,CASISRGRNTEAFF,TRBJ1-1,TRBD1,NA,TRBV6-5
TGTGCCTGGTCCCAAGGGGGGCTGTACACAGATACGCAGTATTTT,CAWSQGGLYTDTQYF,TRBJ2-3,NA,NA,TRBV30
TGTGCCAGCAATACAGGTGTCTATGGCTACACCTTC,CASNTGVYGYTF,TRBJ1-2,NA,NA,TRBV2
TGTGCCAGTAGTATTCAAGGGAATACTGAAGCTTTCTTT,CASSIQGNTEAFF,TRBJ1-1,NA,NA,TRBV19
TGTGCCAGCAGCTTGGGGAGAGGACTAGATCACACCGGGGAGCTGTTTTTT,CASSLGRGLDHTGELFF,TRBJ2-2,TRBD2,NA,TRBV5-4
TGTGCCAGCAAGATGGGCTTAGGACAGATCACTGAAGCTTTCTTT,CASKMGLGQITEAFF,TRBJ1-1,NA,NA,TRBV2
TGTGCCAGCACCATGAATCCATGGGAACATGGCTACACCTTC,CASTMNPWEHGYTF,TRBJ1-2,NA,once,TRBV6-5
TGTGCCAGCAGCTACACAGGGGGGCCCACTGAAGCTTTCTTT,CASSYTGGPTEAFF,TRBJ1-1,TRBD1,NA,TRBV7-3
TGTGCCAGCAGCCACGTTGGTGAAGCTTTCTTT,CASSHVGEAFF,TRBJ1-1,NA,few,TRBV7-8
TGCAGCGTTGAACGGTCTCGAGAGCAGTACTTC,CSVERSREQYF,TRBJ2-7,NA,large,TRBV29-1
TGTGCCAGCAGTGAAGCGCTTTGGGAGAATTCACCCCTCCACTTT,CASSEALWENSPLHF,TRBJ1-6,NA,NA,TRBV6-1
TGTGCCAGCAGCGTAGGGGGTGGGGACGGAGAGCAGTTCTTC,CASSVGGGDGEQFF,TRBJ2-1,NA,medium-sized,TRBV9
TGTGCCAGCGGGGGATTTATTCGGGATGGGGATAGCAATCAGCCCCAGCATTTT,CASGGFIRDGDSNQPQHF,TRBJ1-5,NA,NA,TRBV27
TGTGCCAGCAGTGAATACGATAAAGCTTTCTTT,CASSEYDKAFF,TRBJ1-1,NA,medium-sized,TRBV25-1
TGTGCCAGCAGGGGCGCAGATTCCTCTGGGGCCAACGTCCTGACTTTC,CASRGADSSGANVLTF,TRBJ2-6,NA,few,TRBV27
TGTGCCAGCAGCGCACAACTAGCGCACGAGCAGTACTTC,CASSAQLAHEQYF,TRBJ2-7,TRBD2,NA,TRBV9
TGTGCCAGCAGCCGCCTTAGGTACGACTCACCCCTCCACTTT,CASSRLRYDSPLHF,TRBJ1-6,NA,few,TRBV11-2
TGTGCCAGCAGGGCCGATTCACCCCTCCACTTT,CASRADSPLHF,TRBJ1-6,NA,few,TRBV6-6
TGTGCCAGCAGTTCCGGGACAGACTACGAGCAGTACTTC,CASSSGTDYEQYF,TRBJ2-7,TRBD1,NA,TRBV30
TGTGCCACACAGAGAGGACAGGGGGCCACACCCCTCCACTTT,CATQRGQGATPLHF,TRBJ1-6,TRBD1,NA,TRBV5-8
TGTGCCAGCAGCTTAGATCTAGCGGGGGGCACAGATACGCAGTATTTT,CASSLDLAGGTDTQYF,TRBJ2-3,TRBD2,NA,TRBV11-2
TGTGCCAGCAGCCAAGTACTAGCGGGGGGAGGCGGTGAGCAGTTCTTC,CASSQVLAGGGGEQFF,TRBJ2-1,TRBD2,NA,TRBV4-2
TGCGCCAGCAGCTTCGGAGACGGCTATGGCTACACCTTC,CASSFGDGYGYTF,TRBJ1-2,NA,few,TRBV5-1
TGTGCCAGCACTCAGGGAACTGAAAAACTGTTTTTT,CASTQGTEKLFF,TRBJ1-4,NA,few,TRBV2
TGTGCCAGCAGCGCAAGACCGAGTGATTCTGGAAACACCATATATTTT,CASSARPSDSGNTIYF,TRBJ1-3,NA,once,TRBV9
TGTGCCAGCGGTCGGGAGACCCAGTACTTC,CASGRETQYF,TRBJ2-5,NA,NA,TRBV28
TGTGCCAGCAGCGTAGGGACAAGCAATCAGCCCCAGCATTTT,CASSVGTSNQPQHF,TRBJ1-5,NA,few,TRBV9
TGCAGCGTTGAGAGGGGACAGAACACTGAAGCTTTCTTT,CSVERGQNTEAFF,TRBJ1-1,NA,NA,TRBV29-1
TGTGCCAGCAGACTACAGGGGGCTAACGAAAAACTGTTTTTT,CASRLQGANEKLFF,TRBJ1-4,TRBD1,medium-sized,TRBV5-8
TGCGCCAGCAGCCTCGGCTCGGGGGGCCAAGAGACCCAGTACTTC,CASSLGSGGQETQYF,TRBJ2-5,TRBD2,NA,TRBV5-1
TGTGCCAGCAGCTTTGCAGTCGAGCAGTACTTC,CASSFAVEQYF,TRBJ2-7,NA,NA,TRBV7-2
TGTGCCAGCAGCCAAACAAATCAGCCCCAGCATTTT,CASSQTNQPQHF,TRBJ1-5,NA,NA,TRBV4-2
TGTGCCAGCAGTGAAGGGTACACCGGGGAGCTGTTTTTT,CASSEGYTGELFF,TRBJ2-2,NA,NA,TRBV2